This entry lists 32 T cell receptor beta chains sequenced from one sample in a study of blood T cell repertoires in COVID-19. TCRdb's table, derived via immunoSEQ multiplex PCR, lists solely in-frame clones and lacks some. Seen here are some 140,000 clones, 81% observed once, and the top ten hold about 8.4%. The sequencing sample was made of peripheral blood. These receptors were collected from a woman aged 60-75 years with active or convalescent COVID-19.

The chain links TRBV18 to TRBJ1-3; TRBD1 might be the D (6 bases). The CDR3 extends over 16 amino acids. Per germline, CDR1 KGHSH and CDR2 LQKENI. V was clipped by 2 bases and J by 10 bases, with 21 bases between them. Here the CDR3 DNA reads TGTGCCAGCTCACCAACACAGGGTCTGGCTGTTGGGACCATATATTTT. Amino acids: CASSPTQGLAVGTIYF.

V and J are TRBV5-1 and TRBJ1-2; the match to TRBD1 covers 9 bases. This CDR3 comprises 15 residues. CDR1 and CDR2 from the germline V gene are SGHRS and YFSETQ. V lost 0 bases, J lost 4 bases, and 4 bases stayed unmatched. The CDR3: CASSLGTGEFYGYTF. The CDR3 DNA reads TGCGCCAGCAGCTTGGGGACAGGGGAGTTCTATGGCTACACCTTC.

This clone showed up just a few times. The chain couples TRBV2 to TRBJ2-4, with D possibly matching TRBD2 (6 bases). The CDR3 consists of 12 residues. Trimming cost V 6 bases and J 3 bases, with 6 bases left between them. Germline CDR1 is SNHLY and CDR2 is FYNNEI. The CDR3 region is CASRRDKNIQYF. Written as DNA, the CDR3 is TGTGCCAGCAGGCGGGACAAAAACATTCAGTACTTC. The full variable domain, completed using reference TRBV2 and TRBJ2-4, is EPEVTQTPSHQVTQMGQEVILRCVPISNHLYFYWYRQILGQKVEFLVSFYNNEISEKSEIFDDQFSVERPDGSNFTLKIRSTKLEDSAMYFCASRRDKNIQYFGAGTRLSVL.

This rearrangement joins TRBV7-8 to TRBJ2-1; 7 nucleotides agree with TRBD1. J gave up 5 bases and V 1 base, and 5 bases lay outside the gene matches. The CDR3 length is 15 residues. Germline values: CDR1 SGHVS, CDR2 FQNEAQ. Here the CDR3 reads CASSLGARGNNEQFF. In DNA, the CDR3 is TGTGCCAGCAGCTTAGGGGCCAGGGGGAACAATGAGCAGTTCTTC.

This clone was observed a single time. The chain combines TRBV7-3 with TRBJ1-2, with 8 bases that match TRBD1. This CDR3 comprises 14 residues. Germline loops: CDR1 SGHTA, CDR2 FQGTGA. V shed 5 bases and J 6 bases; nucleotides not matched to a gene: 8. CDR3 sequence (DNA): TGTGCCAGCAGCCCTACCGTACAGGGGGATGGCTACACCTTC. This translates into CASSPTVQGDGYTF.

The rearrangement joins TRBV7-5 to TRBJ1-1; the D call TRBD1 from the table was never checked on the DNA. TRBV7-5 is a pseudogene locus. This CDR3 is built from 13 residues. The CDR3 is CVRSTKVNTEAFF. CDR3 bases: TGTGTCAGATCGACAAAGGTGAACACTGAAGCTTTCTTT.

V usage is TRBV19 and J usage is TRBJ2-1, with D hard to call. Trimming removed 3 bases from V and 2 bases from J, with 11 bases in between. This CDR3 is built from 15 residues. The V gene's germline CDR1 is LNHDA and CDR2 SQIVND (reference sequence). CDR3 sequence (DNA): TGTGCCAGTAGTATGCAGAATACCCCCTACAATGAGCAGTTCTTC. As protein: CASSMQNTPYNEQFF. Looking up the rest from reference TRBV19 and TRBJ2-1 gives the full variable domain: DGGITQSPKYLFRKEGQNVTLSCEQNLNHDAMYWYRQDPGQGLRLIYYSQIVNDFQKGDIAEGYSVSREKKESFPLTVTSAQKNPTAFYLCASSMQNTPYNEQFFGPGTRLTVL.

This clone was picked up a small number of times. CDR3 in amino acids: CASSQDWDRGEAFF. The CDR3 nucleotides read TGTGCCAGCAGCCAAGATTGGGACAGGGGTGAAGCTTTCTTT. The chain is built from TRBV3-1 (or the pseudogene TRBV3-2) and TRBJ1-1; TRBD1 matches 10 bases. CDR3 size: 14 residues. J lost 7 bases, V lost 0 bases, and 2 bases had no gene match. Germline values: CDR1 LGHDT, CDR2 YNNKEL (reference sequence).

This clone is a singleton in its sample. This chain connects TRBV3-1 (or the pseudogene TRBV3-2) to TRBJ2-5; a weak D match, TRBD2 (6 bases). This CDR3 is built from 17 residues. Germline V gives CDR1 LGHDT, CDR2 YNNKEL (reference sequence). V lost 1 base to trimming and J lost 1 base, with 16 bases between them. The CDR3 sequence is CASSQVNSGVFQETQYF. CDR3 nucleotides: TGTGCCAGCAGCCAAGTAAATAGCGGTGTTTTCCAAGAGACCCAGTACTTC.

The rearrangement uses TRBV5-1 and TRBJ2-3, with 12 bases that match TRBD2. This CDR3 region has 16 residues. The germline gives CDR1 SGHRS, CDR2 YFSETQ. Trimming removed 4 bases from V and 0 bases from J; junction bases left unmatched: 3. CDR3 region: CASSGGTSGSTDTQYF. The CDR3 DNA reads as TGCGCCAGCAGCGGCGGGACTAGCGGGAGCACAGATACGCAGTATTTT.

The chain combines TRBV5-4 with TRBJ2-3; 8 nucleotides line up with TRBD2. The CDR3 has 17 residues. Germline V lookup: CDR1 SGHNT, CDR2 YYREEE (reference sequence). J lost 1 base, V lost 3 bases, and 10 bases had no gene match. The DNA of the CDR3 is TGTGCCAGCAGCTCCCCGCGGGGCGGGAGGCGCACAGATACGCAGTATTTT. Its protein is CASSSPRGGRRTDTQYF.

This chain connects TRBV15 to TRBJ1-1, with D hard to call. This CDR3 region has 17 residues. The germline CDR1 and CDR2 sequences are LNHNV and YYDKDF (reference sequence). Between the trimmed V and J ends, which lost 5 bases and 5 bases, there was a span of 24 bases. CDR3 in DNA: TGTGCCACCAGCCCAGAGGTCAATCGCCCGGCGAGGACTGAAGCTTTCTTT. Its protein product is CATSPEVNRPARTEAFF.

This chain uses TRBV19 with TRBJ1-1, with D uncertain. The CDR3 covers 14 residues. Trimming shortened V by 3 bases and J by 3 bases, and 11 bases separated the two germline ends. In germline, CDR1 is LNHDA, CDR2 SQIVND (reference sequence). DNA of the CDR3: TGTGCCAGTAGTATGACTGCCGGATACACTGAAGCTTTCTTT. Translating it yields CASSMTAGYTEAFF. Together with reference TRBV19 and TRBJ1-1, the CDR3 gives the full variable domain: DGGITQSPKYLFRKEGQNVTLSCEQNLNHDAMYWYRQDPGQGLRLIYYSQIVNDFQKGDIAEGYSVSREKKESFPLTVTSAQKNPTAFYLCASSMTAGYTEAFFGQGTRLTVV.

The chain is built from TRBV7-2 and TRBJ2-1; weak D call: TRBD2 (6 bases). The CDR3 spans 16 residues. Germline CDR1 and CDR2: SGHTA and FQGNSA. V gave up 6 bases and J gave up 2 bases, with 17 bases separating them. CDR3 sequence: CASSFGRGRPYNEQFF. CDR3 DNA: TGTGCCAGCAGTTTCGGGCGGGGTAGACCCTACAATGAGCAGTTCTTC. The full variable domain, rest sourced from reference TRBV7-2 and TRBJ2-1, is GAGVSQSPSNKVTEKGKDVELRCDPISGHTALYWYRQSLGQGLEFLIYFQGNSAPDKSGLPSDRFSAERTGGSVSTLTIQRTQQEDSAVYLCASSFGRGRPYNEQFFGPGTRLTVL.

CDR3 protein: CASSLDAALGQYF. DNA for the CDR3: TGTGCCAGCAGCTTAGACGCAGCCCTAGGGCAGTACTTC. The V and J genes are TRBV7-2 and TRBJ2-7; D is unresolved. The CDR3 covers 13 residues. The germline V gene encodes CDR1 SGHTA and CDR2 FQGNSA. V lost 1 base to trimming and J lost 9 bases, with 13 bases between them.

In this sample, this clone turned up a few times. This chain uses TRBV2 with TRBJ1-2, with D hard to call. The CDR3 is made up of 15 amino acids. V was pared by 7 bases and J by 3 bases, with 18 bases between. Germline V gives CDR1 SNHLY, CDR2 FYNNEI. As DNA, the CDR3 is TGTGCCAGCAAATTAGAGGGTCATCGGGACTATGGCTACACCTTC. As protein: CASKLEGHRDYGYTF.

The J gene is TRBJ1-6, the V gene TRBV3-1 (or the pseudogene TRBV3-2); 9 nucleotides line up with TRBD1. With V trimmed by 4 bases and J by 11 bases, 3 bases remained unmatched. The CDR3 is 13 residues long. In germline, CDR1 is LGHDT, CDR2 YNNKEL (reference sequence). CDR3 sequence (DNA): TGTGCCAGCAGCCCCGGGACAGGGACACCCCTCCACTTT. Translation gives CASSPGTGTPLHF.

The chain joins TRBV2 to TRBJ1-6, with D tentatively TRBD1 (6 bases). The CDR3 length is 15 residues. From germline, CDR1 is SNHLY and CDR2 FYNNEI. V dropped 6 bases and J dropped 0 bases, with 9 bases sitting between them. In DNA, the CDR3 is TGTGCCAGCAGGGGACAAAGCTCCTATAATTCACCCCTCCACTTT. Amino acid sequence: CASRGQSSYNSPLHF.

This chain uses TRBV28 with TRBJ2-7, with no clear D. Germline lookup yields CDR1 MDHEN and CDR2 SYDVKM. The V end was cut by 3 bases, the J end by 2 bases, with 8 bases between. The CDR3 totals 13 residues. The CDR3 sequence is CASSLFRTYEQYF. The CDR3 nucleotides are TGTGCCAGCAGTTTGTTCAGAACCTACGAGCAGTACTTC.

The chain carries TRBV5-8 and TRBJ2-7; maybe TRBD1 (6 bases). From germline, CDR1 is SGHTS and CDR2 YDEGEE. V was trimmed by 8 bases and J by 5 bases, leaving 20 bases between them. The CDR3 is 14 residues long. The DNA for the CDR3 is TGTGCCAGTCCTCCCGGCAGGGGACCCCACGAGCAGTACGTC. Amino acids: CASPPGRGPHEQYV.

DNA of the CDR3: TGTGCCAGCAGCTGGATAAATAGGACTAGCGGGAGCAGGGGTGAGCAGTTCTTC. Encoded protein: CASSWINRTSGSRGEQFF. The genes are TRBV11-3 and TRBJ2-1; 13 bases agree with TRBD2. V dropped 4 bases and J dropped 9; count of bases not matched to a gene: 15. The length of the CDR3 is 18 residues. In germline, CDR1 is SGHNT, CDR2 YENEEA. Full variable domain (remainder filled in from reference TRBV11-3 and TRBJ2-1): EAGVVQSPRYKIIEKKQPVAFWCNPISGHNTLYWYLQNLGQGPELLIRYENEEAVDDSQLPKDRFSAERLKGVDSTLKIQPAELGDSAVYLCASSWINRTSGSRGEQFFGPGTRLTVL.

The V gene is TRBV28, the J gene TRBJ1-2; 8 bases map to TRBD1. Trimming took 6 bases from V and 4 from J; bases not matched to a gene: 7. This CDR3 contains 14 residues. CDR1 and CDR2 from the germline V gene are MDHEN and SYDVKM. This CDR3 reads CASREGQASYGYTF. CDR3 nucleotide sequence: TGTGCCAGCAGGGAGGGACAGGCAAGCTATGGCTACACCTTC.

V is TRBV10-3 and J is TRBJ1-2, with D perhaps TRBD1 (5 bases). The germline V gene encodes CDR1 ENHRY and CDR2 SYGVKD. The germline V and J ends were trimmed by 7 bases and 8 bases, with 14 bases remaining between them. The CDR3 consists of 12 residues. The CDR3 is CAITMGLPGYTF. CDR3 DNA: TGTGCCATCACCATGGGGCTTCCGGGCTACACCTTC.

The CDR3 is CASSLDLAILYEQYV. Written as DNA, the CDR3 is TGTGCCAGCAGTTTGGATCTAGCCATACTCTACGAGCAGTACGTC. This chain connects TRBV27 to TRBJ2-7; tentative D call: TRBD2 (5 bases). In germline, CDR1 is MNHEY, CDR2 SMNVEV (reference sequence). V dropped 3 bases and J dropped 3 bases, with 15 bases sitting between them. The CDR3 has 15 residues.

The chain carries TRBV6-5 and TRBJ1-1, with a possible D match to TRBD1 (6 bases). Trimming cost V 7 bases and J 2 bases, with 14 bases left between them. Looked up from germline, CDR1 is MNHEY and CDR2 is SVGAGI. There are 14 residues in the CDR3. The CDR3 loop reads CASNRDSKNTEAFF. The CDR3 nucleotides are TGTGCCAGCAACAGGGATAGTAAAAACACTGAAGCTTTCTTT.

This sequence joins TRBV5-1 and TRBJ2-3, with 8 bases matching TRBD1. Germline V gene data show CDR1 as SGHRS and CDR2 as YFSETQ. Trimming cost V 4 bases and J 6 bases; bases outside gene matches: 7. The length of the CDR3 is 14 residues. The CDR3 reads CASSLGQGGDTQYF. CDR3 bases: TGCGCCAGCAGCCTAGGACAGGGAGGCGATACGCAGTATTTT.

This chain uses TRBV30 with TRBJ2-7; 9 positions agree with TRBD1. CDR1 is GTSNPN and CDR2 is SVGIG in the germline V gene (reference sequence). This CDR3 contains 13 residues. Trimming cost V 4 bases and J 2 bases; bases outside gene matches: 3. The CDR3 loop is CAWNRQGAYEQYF. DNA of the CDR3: TGTGCCTGGAATCGACAGGGGGCCTACGAGCAGTACTTC.

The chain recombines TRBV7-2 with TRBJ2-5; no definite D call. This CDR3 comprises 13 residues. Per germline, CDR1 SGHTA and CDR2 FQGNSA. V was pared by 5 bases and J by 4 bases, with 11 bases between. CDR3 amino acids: CASSHEPRETQYF. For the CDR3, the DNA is TGTGCCAGCAGCCACGAACCCAGAGAGACCCAGTACTTC.

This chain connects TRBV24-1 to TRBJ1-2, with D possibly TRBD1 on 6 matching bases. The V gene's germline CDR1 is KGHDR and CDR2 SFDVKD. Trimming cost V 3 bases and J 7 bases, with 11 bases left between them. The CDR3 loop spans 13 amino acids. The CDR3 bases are TGTGCCACCAGTGATACAGGGTTCCGTGGCTACACCTTC. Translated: CATSDTGFRGYTF.

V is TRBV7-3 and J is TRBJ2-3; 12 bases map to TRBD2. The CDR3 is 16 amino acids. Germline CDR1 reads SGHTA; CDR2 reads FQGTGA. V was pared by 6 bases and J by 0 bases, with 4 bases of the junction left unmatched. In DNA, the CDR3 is TGTGCCAGCAGTCATGGGACTAGCGGGAGCACAGATACGCAGTATTTT. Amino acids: CASSHGTSGSTDTQYF.

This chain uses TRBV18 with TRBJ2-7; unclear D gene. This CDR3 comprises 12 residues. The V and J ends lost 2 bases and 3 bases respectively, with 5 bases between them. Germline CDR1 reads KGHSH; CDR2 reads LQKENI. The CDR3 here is CASSPGDYEQYF. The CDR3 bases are TGTGCCAGCTCACCAGGAGACTACGAGCAGTACTTC.

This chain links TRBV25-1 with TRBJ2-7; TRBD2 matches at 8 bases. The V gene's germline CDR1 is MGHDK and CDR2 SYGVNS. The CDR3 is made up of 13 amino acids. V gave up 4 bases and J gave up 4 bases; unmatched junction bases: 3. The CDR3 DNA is TGTGCCAGCAGTGGAGCGGGAGTATACGAGCAGTACTTC. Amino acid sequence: CASSGAGVYEQYF.